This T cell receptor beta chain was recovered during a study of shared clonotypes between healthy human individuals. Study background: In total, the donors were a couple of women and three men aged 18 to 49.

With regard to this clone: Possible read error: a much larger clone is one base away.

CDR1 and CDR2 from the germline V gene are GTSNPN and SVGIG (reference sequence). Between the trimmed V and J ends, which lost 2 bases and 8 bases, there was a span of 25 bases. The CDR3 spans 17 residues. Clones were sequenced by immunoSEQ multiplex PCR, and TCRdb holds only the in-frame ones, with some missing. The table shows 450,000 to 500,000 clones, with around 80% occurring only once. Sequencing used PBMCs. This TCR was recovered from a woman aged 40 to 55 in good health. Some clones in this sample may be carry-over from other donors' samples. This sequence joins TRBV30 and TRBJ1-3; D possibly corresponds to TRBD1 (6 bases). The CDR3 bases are TGTGCCTGGAGTAGATCCCGGACAGCCCTATCAGGAGACACCATATATTTT. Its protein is CAWSRSRTALSGDTIYF.